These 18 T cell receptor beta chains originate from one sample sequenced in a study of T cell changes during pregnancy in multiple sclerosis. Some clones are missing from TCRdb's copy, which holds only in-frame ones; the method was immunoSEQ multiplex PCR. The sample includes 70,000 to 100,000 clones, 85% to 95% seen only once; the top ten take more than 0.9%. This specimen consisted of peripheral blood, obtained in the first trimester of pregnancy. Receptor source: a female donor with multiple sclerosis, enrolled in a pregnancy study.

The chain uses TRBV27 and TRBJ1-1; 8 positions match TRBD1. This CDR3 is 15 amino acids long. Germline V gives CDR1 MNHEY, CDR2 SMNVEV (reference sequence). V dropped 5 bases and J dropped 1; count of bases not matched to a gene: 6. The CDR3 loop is CASSAQGAPNTEAFF. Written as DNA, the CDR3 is TGTGCCAGCAGTGCTCAGGGGGCCCCGAACACTGAAGCTTTCTTT.

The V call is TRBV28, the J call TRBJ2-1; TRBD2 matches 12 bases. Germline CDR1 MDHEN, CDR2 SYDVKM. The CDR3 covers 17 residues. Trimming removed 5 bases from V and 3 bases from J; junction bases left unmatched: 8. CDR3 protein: CASSGVGLAGIYNEQFF. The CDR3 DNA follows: TGTGCCAGCAGTGGGGTCGGACTAGCGGGAATCTACAATGAGCAGTTCTTC. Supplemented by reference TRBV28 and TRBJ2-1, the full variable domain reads DVKVTQSSRYLVKRTGEKVFLECVQDMDHENMFWYRQDPGLGLRLIYFSYDVKMKEKGDIPEGYSVSREKKERFSLILESASTNQTSMYLCASSGVGLAGIYNEQFFGPGTRLTVL.

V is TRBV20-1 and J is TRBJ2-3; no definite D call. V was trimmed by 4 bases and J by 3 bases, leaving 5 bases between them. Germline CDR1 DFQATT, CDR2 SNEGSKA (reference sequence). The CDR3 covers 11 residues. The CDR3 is CSATGTDTQYF. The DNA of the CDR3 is TGCAGTGCTACCGGGACAGATACGCAGTATTTT.

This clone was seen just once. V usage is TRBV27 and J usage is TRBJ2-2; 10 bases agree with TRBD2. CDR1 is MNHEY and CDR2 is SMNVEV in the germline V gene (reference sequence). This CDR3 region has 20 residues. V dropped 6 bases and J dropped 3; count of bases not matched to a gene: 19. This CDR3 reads CASSRGASGSKGLDTGELFF. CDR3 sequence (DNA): TGTGCCAGCAGCCGAGGGGCTAGCGGGAGCAAGGGTCTCGACACCGGGGAGCTGTTTTTT.

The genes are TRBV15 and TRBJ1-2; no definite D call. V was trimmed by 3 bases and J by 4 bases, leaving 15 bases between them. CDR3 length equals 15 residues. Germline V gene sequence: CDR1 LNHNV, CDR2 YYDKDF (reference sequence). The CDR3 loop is CATSRVGAGSYGYTF. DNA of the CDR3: TGTGCCACCAGCAGGGTGGGCGCAGGAAGCTATGGCTACACCTTC.

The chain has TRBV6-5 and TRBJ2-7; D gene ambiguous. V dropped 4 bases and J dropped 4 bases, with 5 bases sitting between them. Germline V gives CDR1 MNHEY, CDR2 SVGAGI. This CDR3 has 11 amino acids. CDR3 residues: CASSSLYEQYF. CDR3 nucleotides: TGTGCCAGCAGTTCCCTGTACGAGCAGTACTTC.

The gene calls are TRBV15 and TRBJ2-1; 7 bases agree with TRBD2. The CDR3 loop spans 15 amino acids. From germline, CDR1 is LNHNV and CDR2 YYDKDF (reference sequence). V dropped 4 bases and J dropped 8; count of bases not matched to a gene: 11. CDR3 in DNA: TGTGCCACCAGCATTAGGAGCGGGATTGAGGATGAGCAGTTCTTC. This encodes CATSIRSGIEDEQFF.

CDR3 sequence reads: CASGLLSRGLRANTEAFF. DNA of the CDR3: TGTGCTAGTGGTTTGCTCTCGCGGGGCCTCAGAGCGAACACTGAAGCTTTCTTT. The rearrangement uses TRBV12-5 and TRBJ1-1; maybe TRBD1 (5 bases). This CDR3 spans 18 amino acids. V lost 2 bases and J lost 1, with 20 bases in between. Germline CDR1 and CDR2: LGHNT and FRNRAP.

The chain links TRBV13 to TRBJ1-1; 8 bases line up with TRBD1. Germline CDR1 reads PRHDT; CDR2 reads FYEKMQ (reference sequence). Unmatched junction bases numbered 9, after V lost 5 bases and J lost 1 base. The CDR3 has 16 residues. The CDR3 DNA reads TGTGCCAGCAGCAATGCCCTGGACAGGGAGAACACTGAAGCTTTCTTT. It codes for CASSNALDRENTEAFF.

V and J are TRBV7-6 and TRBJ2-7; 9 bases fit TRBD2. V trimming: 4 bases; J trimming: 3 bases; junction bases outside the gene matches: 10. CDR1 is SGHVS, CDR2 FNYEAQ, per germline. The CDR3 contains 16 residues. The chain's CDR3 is CASSSGGREGHYEQYF. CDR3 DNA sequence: TGTGCCAGCAGCTCCGGGGGGCGGGAGGGGCACTACGAGCAGTACTTC.

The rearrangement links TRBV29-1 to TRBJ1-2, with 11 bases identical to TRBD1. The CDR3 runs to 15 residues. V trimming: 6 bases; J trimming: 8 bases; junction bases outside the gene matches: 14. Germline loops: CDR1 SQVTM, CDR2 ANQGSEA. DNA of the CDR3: TGCAGCGTCAGATCGTCGGGACAGGGGGAAGGAGGCTACACCTTC. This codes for CSVRSSGQGEGGYTF. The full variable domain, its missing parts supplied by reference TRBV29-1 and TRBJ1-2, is SAVISQKPSRDICQRGTSLTIQCQVDSQVTMMFWYRQQPGQSLTLIATANQGSEATYESGFVIDKFPISRPNLTFSTLTVSNMSPEDSSIYLCSVRSSGQGEGGYTFGSGTRLTVV.

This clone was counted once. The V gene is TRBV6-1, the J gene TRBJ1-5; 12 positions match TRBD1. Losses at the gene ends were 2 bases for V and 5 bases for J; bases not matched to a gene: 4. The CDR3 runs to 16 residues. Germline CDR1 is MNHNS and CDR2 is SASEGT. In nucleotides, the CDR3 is TGTGCCAGCAGTGAACCCCGGGACAGGGGGCATCAGCCCCAGCATTTT. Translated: CASSEPRDRGHQPQHF.

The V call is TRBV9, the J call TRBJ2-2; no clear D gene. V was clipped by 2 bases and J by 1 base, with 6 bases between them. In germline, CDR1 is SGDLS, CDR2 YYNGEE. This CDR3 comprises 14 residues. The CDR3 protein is CASSVPGNTGELFF. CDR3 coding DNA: TGTGCCAGCAGCGTTCCGGGGAACACCGGGGAGCTGTTTTTT.

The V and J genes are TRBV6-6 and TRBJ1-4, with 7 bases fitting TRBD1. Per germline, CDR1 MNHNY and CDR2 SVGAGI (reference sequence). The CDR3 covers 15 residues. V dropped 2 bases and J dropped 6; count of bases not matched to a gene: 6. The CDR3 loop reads CASSYEEGAHEKLFF. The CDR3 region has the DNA TGTGCCAGCAGTTACGAAGAGGGGGCTCATGAAAAACTGTTTTTT.

This chain's CDR3 is CASSLQTSGGAGETQYF. Here the CDR3 DNA reads TGTGCCAGCAGCCTGCAGACTAGCGGGGGGGCCGGAGAGACCCAGTACTTC. The chain couples TRBV7-2 to TRBJ2-5; 14 nucleotides line up with TRBD2. The CDR3 loop spans 17 amino acids. With V trimmed by 5 bases and J by 4 bases, 9 bases remained unmatched. Germline assignment: CDR1 SGHTA and CDR2 FQGNSA.

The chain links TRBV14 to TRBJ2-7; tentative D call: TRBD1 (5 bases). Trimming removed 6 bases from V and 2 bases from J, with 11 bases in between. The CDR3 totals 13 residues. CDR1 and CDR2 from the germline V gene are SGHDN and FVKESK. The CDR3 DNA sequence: TGTGCCAGCAGACGCTCAGGGACCTACGAGCAGTACTTC. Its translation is CASRRSGTYEQYF.

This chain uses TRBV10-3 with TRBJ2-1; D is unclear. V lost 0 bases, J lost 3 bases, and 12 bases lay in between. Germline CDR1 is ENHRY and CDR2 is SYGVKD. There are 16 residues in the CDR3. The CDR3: CAISESKPGGYNEQFF. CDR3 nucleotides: TGTGCCATCAGTGAGTCGAAGCCGGGTGGCTACAATGAGCAGTTCTTC.

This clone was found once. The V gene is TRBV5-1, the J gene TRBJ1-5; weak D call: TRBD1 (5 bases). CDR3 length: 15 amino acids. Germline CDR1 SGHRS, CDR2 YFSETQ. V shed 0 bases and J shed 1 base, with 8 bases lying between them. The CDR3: CASSLDGASNQPQHF. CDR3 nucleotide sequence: TGCGCCAGCAGCTTGGATGGGGCGAGCAATCAGCCCCAGCATTTT.